A selection of T cell receptor beta chains follows, all from one sample in a study of cytotoxic CD8 clonotypes in ibrutinib-treated CLL. Assay used: immunoSEQ multiplex PCR; TCRdb lists only in-frame clones, some missing. Of over 65,000 clones in the sample, 68% were seen once. Sequenced material: PBMCs, taken after 12 months of ibrutinib treatment. Receptors originate from a human donor with chronic lymphocytic leukemia. Each CDR3 is given with its conserved first and last residue. A D gene is named only where the DNA matches it firmly. The listing skips clone size in some rows; elsewhere it reads once, few, many or a size class.

TRBJ1-6 TRBV5-1 - - CASSLSFPQSSYNSPLHF TGCGCCAGCAGCTTGAGTTTTCCGCAAAGCTCCTATAATTCACCCCTCCACTTT
TRBJ2-7 TRBV28 - - CASRNFAYEQYF TGTGCCAGCCGAAACTTCGCCTACGAGCAGTACTTC
TRBJ1-2 TRBV19 - once CASSIGPPNYGYTF TGTGCCAGTAGTATAGGCCCACCCAACTATGGCTACACCTTC
TRBJ1-5 TRBV19 TRBD1 - CASRGTGYSNQPQHF TGTGCCAGTAGAGGGACAGGGTATAGCAATCAGCCCCAGCATTTT
TRBJ1-6 TRBV18 - few CASSRPNSPLHF TGTGCCAGCTCACGACCTAATTCACCCCTCCACTTT
TRBJ2-2 TRBV4-1 - - CASSQRENTGELFF TGCGCCAGCAGCCAACGGGAGAACACCGGGGAGCTGTTTTTT
TRBJ1-2 TRBV9 - once CASSVGRAYGYTF TGTGCCAGCAGCGTAGGGAGGGCCTATGGCTACACCTTC
TRBJ2-3 TRBV7-2 - - CASSPDRDTQYF TGTGCCAGCAGCCCCGACAGGGATACGCAGTATTTT
TRBJ2-2 TRBV2 - few CASSEGFGLRSGELFF TGTGCCAGCAGTGAAGGTTTCGGGCTCAGGAGCGGGGAGCTGTTTTTT
TRBJ1-1 TRBV6-5 TRBD1 - CASSYITGGRNTEAFF TGTGCCAGCAGTTATATTACAGGGGGCAGGAACACTGAAGCTTTCTTT
TRBJ2-4 TRBV7-9 TRBD2 few CASSSGLAGGAKNIQYF TGTGCCAGCAGCTCGGGACTAGCGGGGGGAGCCAAAAACATTCAGTACTTC
TRBJ2-1 TRBV10-3 - - CAIRGADNEQFF TGTGCCATCAGGGGAGCCGACAATGAGCAGTTCTTC
TRBJ1-3 TRBV13 - - CASSFRGNSGNTIYF TGTGCCAGCAGCTTTAGGGGGAACTCTGGAAACACCATATATTTT
TRBJ1-6 TRBV5-1 TRBD1 - CASSSGQGGSYNSPLHF TGCGCCAGCAGCTCAGGACAGGGGGGATCCTATAATTCACCCCTCCACTTT
TRBJ2-2 TRBV19 TRBD1 once CASTGSGGQGASTGELFF TGTGCCAGTACCGGAAGTGGGGGACAGGGGGCGAGCACCGGGGAGCTGTTTTTT
TRBJ2-3 TRBV28 - - CASSSNQLADTQYF TGTGCCAGCAGCTCAAATCAACTAGCCGATACGCAGTATTTT
TRBJ2-7 TRBV19 TRBD2 - CASSISGGPLYEQYF TGTGCCAGTAGTATTAGCGGGGGCCCTCTCTACGAGCAGTACTTC
TRBJ1-1 TRBV7-2 - - CASSWDGFGTEAFF TGTGCCAGCAGCTGGGACGGTTTTGGTACTGAAGCTTTCTTT
TRBJ2-5 TRBV19 - - CASSHVTGETQYF TGTGCCAGCTCTCACGTGACCGGGGAGACCCAGTACTTC
TRBJ2-7 TRBV5-4 TRBD1 - CASSLDRGLIEQYF TGTGCCAGCAGCTTGGACAGGGGGCTAATCGAGCAGTACTTC
TRBJ1-6 TRBV30 - - CAWSQGSYNSPLHF TGTGCCTGGAGTCAGGGCTCCTATAATTCACCCCTCCACTTT
TRBJ2-7 TRBV10-3 TRBD2 few CAISASSGGYEQYF TGTGCCATCAGTGCGAGTAGCGGGGGCTACGAGCAGTACTTC
TRBJ2-2 TRBV27 TRBD2 - CASRNSGVTGELFF TGTGCCAGCAGAAATAGCGGGGTCACCGGGGAGCTGTTTTTT
TRBJ2-2 TRBV5-1 TRBD2 - CASSLGTGLAGASGELFF TGCGCCAGCAGCTTGGGTACCGGACTAGCGGGGGCCAGCGGGGAGCTGTTTTTT
TRBJ2-5 TRBV2 - - CASSEWGQTQYF TGTGCCAGCAGTGAATGGGGCCAGACCCAGTACTTC
TRBJ2-7 TRBV27 TRBD1 - CASSLWTGGSYEQYF TGTGCCAGCAGTTTATGGACAGGGGGCTCCTACGAGCAGTACTTC